The present T cell receptor beta chain was sequenced within a study of blood T cell repertoires in COVID-19 (dated by TCRdb to about 2020). About the study as a whole: Collaborator samples came from the United States, Italy and Spain and covered acute and convalescent phases of COVID-19. The prospective study material was composed of cDNA or gDNA derived from T cells, B-cell-depleted T cells, or PBMCs. Deeply sampled blood TCRbeta repertoires from subjects exposed to, actively infected with, or recovered from COVID-19 were included in the dataset. The repertoires were released in a freely available public database meant as a resource for research on the immune response to SARS-CoV-2. Samples were obtained from the ongoing ImmuneRACE study (first 160 participants) and from 1,254 subjects provided by 6 global collaborators. Nearly every sample came with metadata listing a de-identified subject ID, COVID-19 status, age in years and sex. Where HLA class I and class II types were available, the types were taken from metadata supplied by the sample provider, not from assay-based typing. Results and caveats for the whole study, not just this receptor: How much clinical and demographic metadata was included differed by source and by participant, and the metadata was provided uncurated.

About this clone: No cognate antigen has been identified for it. Qualities for individual bases were not recorded, and no much larger clone is one base off.

In the prospective study, participants were roughly 18 to 100 years old, resided in 25 or so geographic areas of the United States, and were enrolled through a virtual design. In the prospective study, cohorts were assigned on the basis of participant-reported clinical history obtained from a screening survey and a study questionnaire. Exposed participants were defined as having been in contact with someone with a PCR-confirmed or clinician-diagnosed COVID-19 case within 2 weeks of study entry. Mobile phlebotomists in the prospective study collected whole blood, serum and a nasopharyngeal or oropharyngeal swab from every participant. Prospective study participants could optionally give additional blood draws and questionnaires over a roughly two-month period. Before DNA extraction, blood samples from the prospective study were shipped at room temperature or frozen. TCRbeta CDR3 regions were amplified from genomic DNA by means of the immunoSEQ Assay, a bias-controlled multiplex PCR. As for the original processing: Within the assay, amplification of reference gene primers was used to estimate how many nucleated cells each sample contained. To quantify the absolute abundance of each unique TCRbeta CDR3 rearrangement, sequence reads were collapsed and filtered. For each sample, productive Simpson clonality was calculated by taking the square root of Simpson's diversity index across productive rearrangements. Drawn from immuneACCESS, this table holds only the in-frame rearrangements with V and J called that TCRdb kept. Clones are partly lost; checked studies trace under half to an unresolved V gene and leave the rest unexplained. The V and J calls and clone size come from that table; D and trimming were worked out from the DNA. The sample data list 200,000 to 300,000 clones, and about 83% of these were observed just once. Jointly, the top ten make up 3.6% of the sample.

The CDR3 starts with the cysteine, ends with the phenylalanine, and has 15 residues. Solely the CDR3 DNA is kept, with 45 bases framed from the first base. CDR1 and CDR2, per the germline V gene, are SGHVS and FNYEAQ. From V the trimming removes 5 bases and from J it removes 5 bases, while the gene matches leave 7 bases of the junction unaccounted for. The receptor was derived from a woman aged 40 to 55 who had been exposed to COVID-19. The chain uses TRBV7-6 and TRBJ1-4, and 8 junctional nucleotides match TRBD1. The sequenced material came from PBMCs or T cells enriched from blood (not recorded which). The nucleotide sequence reads TGTGCCAGCAGCCCACAAGGGACAGGAAATGAAAAACTGTTTTTT. Its protein is CASSPQGTGNEKLFF.